Listed below are T cell receptor beta chains from one sample, sequenced in a study of shared clonotypes between healthy human individuals. Sequencing was performed with immunoSEQ multiplex PCR; in TCRdb, only in-frame clones are kept and a portion is missing. The sample includes over a million clones, about 96% of them seen just once. The sample was naive CD4+ T cells sorted from blood. All receptors derive from a man aged 25 to 40 in good health. Both conserved end residues are part of each CDR3. D genes are given only for firm matches. Size values are once, few and many counts, or a class for expanded clones, and some rows have none.

v_gene	abundance	j_gene	d_gene	CDR3nt	CDR3aa
TRBV7-2	NA	TRBJ1-3	NA	TGTGCCAGCAGCTTAGTGGGGACAAACCCTGGAAACACCATATATTTT	CASSLVGTNPGNTIYF
TRBV6-1	once	TRBJ2-1	NA	TGTGCCAGCAGTGAATTTGGACCTCGAGGGGATGAGCAGTTCTTC	CASSEFGPRGDEQFF
TRBV4-1	NA	TRBJ2-2	NA	TGCGCCAGCAGCCAAGAATTACTAGCAGCCGGGGAGCTGTTTTTT	CASSQELLAAGELFF
TRBV7-9	NA	TRBJ1-5	NA	TGTGCCAGCAGCTACGACAGTAGCAATCAGCCCCAGCATTTT	CASSYDSSNQPQHF
TRBV20-1	NA	TRBJ1-2	NA	TGCAGTGCTCTACCGGGACTGAACACCTTC	CSALPGLNTF
TRBV10-3	NA	TRBJ2-1	TRBD1	TGTGCCATCCGGCGGGACAGGGGAGTATACAATGAGCAGTTCTTC	CAIRRDRGVYNEQFF
TRBV18	NA	TRBJ2-5	NA	TGTGCCAGCCTTCAGGGGCAGGGTGTTTTGGAGACCCAGTACTTC	CASLQGQGVLETQYF
TRBV5-1	NA	TRBJ2-3	NA	TGCGCCAGCAGCAGGGACAGCACAGATACGCAGTATTTT	CASSRDSTDTQYF
TRBV27	NA	TRBJ2-3	TRBD2	TGTGCCAGCAGTTTAAGGTTCCTCGCGGTGGGGGGGACCACAGATACGCAGTATTTT	CASSLRFLAVGGTTDTQYF
TRBV7-9	NA	TRBJ2-2	TRBD1	TGTGCCAGCAGCCCGCGACAGGGATGGAACACCGGGGAGCTGTTTTTT	CASSPRQGWNTGELFF
TRBV25-1	NA	TRBJ2-7	TRBD1	TGTGCCAGCAGTGTGACAGGGGACGAGCAGTACTTC	CASSVTGDEQYF
TRBV19	NA	TRBJ2-7	NA	TGTGCCAGTAGTACAGGACAGACCACCTACGAGCAGTACTTC	CASSTGQTTYEQYF
TRBV10-3	NA	TRBJ2-7	TRBD2	TGTGCCATCAGTGCCCGGGAGGGGGGGTACGAGCAGTACTTC	CAISAREGGYEQYF
TRBV5-4	once	TRBJ2-7	TRBD2	TGTGCCAGCAGTGATAGGCTAGCGGGAAACGAGCAGTACTTC	CASSDRLAGNEQYF
TRBV4-1	NA	TRBJ2-3	NA	TGCGCCAGCAGCCAAGATGAAGCGGGCACAGATACGCAGTATTTT	CASSQDEAGTDTQYF
TRBV5-5	once	TRBJ1-1	NA	TGTGCCAGCAGCTTGGTCGGGGGAATGAACACTGAAGCTTTCTTT	CASSLVGGMNTEAFF
TRBV27	NA	TRBJ2-1	TRBD2	TGTGCCAGCAGTTTATGGATTAGCGGGAGCTCCTACAATGAGCAGTTCTTC	CASSLWISGSSYNEQFF
TRBV5-1	NA	TRBJ2-3	NA	TGCGCCAGCAGCTTAACAGGGTTCGCAGATACGCAGTATTTT	CASSLTGFADTQYF
TRBV11-3	NA	TRBJ2-3	NA	TGTGCCCGCTTGGGGGCAGCCCCCCATACGCAGTATTTT	CARLGAAPHTQYF
TRBV6-5	NA	TRBJ1-2	NA	TGTGCCAGCAGTTGGAGGTCAGGGGCTGGCTACACCTTC	CASSWRSGAGYTF
TRBV5-1	NA	TRBJ2-1	NA	TGCGCCAGCAGCTTGGCCGAGCATGAGCAGTTCTTC	CASSLAEHEQFF
TRBV5-6	NA	TRBJ2-7	NA	TGTGCCAGCAGTTTCCAGGGTTACGAGCAGTACTTC	CASSFQGYEQYF
TRBV28	NA	TRBJ2-7	TRBD1	TGTGCCAGCAGGAAATATAACAGGGGGCGACCCTACGAGCAGTACTTC	CASRKYNRGRPYEQYF
TRBV5-1	once	TRBJ2-5	TRBD1	TGCGCCAGCAGCTTACCGGGACAGGGCAAGACCCAGTACTTC	CASSLPGQGKTQYF
TRBV27	few	TRBJ2-3	TRBD2	TGTGCCAGCAGCTCTTTGGGGCTAGCGGGAGGGCCGAGAAGGGATACGCAGTATTTT	CASSSLGLAGGPRRDTQYF
TRBV6-8	NA	TRBJ2-7	NA	TGTGCCAGCTATCCCCGGGTTAGCTCCTACGAGCAGTACTTC	CASYPRVSSYEQYF